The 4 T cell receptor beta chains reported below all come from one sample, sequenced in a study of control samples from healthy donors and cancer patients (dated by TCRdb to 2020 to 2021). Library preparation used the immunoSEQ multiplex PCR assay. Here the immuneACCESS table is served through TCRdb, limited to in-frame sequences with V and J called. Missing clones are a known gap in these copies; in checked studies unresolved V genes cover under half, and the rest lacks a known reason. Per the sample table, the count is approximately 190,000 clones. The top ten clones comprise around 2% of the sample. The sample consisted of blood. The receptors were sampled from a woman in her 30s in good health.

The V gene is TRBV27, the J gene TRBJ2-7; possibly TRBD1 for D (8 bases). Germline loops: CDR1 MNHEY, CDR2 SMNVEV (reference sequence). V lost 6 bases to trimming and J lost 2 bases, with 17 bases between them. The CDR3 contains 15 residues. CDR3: CASRDVQGGTYEQYF. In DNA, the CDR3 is TGTGCCAGCAGAGATGTACAGGGGGGGACCTACGAGCAGTACTTC.

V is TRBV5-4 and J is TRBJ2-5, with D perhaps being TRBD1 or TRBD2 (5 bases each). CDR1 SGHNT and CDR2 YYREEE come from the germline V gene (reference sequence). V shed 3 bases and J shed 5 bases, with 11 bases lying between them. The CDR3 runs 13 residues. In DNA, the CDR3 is TGTGCCAGCAGCTCGCCGTGGGGGGAGACCCAGTACTTC. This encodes CASSSPWGETQYF.

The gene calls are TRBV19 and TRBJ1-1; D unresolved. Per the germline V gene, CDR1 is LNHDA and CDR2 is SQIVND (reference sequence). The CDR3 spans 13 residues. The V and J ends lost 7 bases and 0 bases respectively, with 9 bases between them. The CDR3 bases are TGTGCCAGTACCCCTGTGATGAACACTGAAGCTTTCTTT. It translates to CASTPVMNTEAFF.

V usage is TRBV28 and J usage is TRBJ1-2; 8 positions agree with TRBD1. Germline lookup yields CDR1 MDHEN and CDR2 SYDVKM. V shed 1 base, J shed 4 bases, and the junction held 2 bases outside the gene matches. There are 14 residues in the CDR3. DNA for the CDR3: TGTGCCAGCAGTTTATCGACAGGGGTCTATGGCTACACCTTC. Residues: CASSLSTGVYGYTF.